The 19 T cell receptor beta chains presented below share a single source sample, sequenced in a study of T cells in Graves' hyperthyroidism and ophthalmopathy. Regions amplified from RNA transcripts were the TCR beta CDR3 regions. Using the HTBI primer set, a first-round RT-PCR was run on the TCR CDR3. Via MiXCR, TCRdb re-called the multiplex PCR reads, giving one row per CDR3 protein. The repertoire has some 600,000 distinct CDR3 sequences, approximately 15% of them found once; the top ten carry more than 5%. Specimen: blood. Source of these receptors: a woman aged 30 to 39 with Graves' hyperthyroidism that later progressed to Graves' ophthalmopathy.

The sample holds many counts of this clonotype. This chain connects TRBV28 to TRBJ2-7, with 7 bases lining up with TRBD1. J was trimmed by 2 bases and V by 2 bases; bases with no gene match: 18. From germline, CDR1 is MDHEN and CDR2 SYDVKM. This CDR3 contains 19 residues. The CDR3 DNA follows: TGTGCCAGCAGTTTAGGATTGGCCATTCAAGGGGGCCCTACCTACGAGCAGTACTTC. This codes for CASSLGLAIQGGPTYEQYF. The whole variable domain, remainder taken from reference TRBV28 and TRBJ2-7, is DVKVTQSSRYLVKRTGEKVFLECVQDMDHENMFWYRQDPGLGLRLIYFSYDVKMKEKGDIPEGYSVSREKKERFSLILESASTNQTSMYLCASSLGLAIQGGPTYEQYFGPGTRLTVT.

The chain uses TRBV12-3 or TRBV12-4 and TRBJ1-4; tentative D call: TRBD1 (5 bases). The V end was cut by 6 bases, the J end by 0 bases, with 14 bases between. The CDR3 sequence is 16 residues long. This chain's CDR3 is CASSLRGGTTNEKLFF. CDR3 DNA: TGTGCCAGCAGCCTGCGGGGGGGGACAACTAATGAAAAACTGTTTTTT.

This clonotype was recorded many times. The rearrangement uses TRBV7-2 and TRBJ2-1, with D tentatively TRBD1 (6 bases). There are 15 residues in the CDR3. Germline CDR1 is SGHTA and CDR2 is FQGNSA. Trimming removed 2 bases at V and 8 bases at J, with 16 bases between. In DNA form, the CDR3 reads TGTGCCAGCAGCTTACAGGGGCGCCCCGAGGATGAGCAGTTCTTC. This translates into CASSLQGRPEDEQFF.

This clonotype was observed at least ten times. The V call is TRBV20-1, the J call TRBJ2-7, with 8 bases that match TRBD2. CDR1 is DFQATT and CDR2 is SNEGSKA in the germline V gene (reference sequence). The CDR3 loop spans 14 amino acids. Trimming cost V 3 bases and J 5 bases; bases outside gene matches: 9. CDR3 sequence reads: CSARVSGSLDEQYF. As DNA, the CDR3 is TGCAGTGCTAGGGTCAGCGGGAGCCTTGACGAGCAGTACTTC.

This clonotype appeared many times. J is TRBJ2-2 and V is TRBV19, with D perhaps matching TRBD1 (5 bases). This CDR3 has 14 residues. V shed 4 bases and J shed 1 base, with 7 bases lying between them. CDR1 is LNHDA, CDR2 SQIVND, per germline (reference sequence). This chain's CDR3 is CASSTGQNTGELFF. The CDR3 DNA is TGTGCCAGTAGTACTGGACAGAACACCGGGGAGCTGTTTTTT.

This clonotype appeared many times. The V gene is TRBV7-8, the J gene TRBJ2-5; TRBD2 matches 13 bases. This CDR3 contains 16 residues. Germline-derived CDR1 and CDR2 are SGHVS and FQNEAQ. Trimming cost V 4 bases and J 1 base; bases outside gene matches: 3. The CDR3 loop is CASSSGTSGIQETQYF. The CDR3 DNA reads TGTGCCAGCAGCTCCGGGACTAGCGGGATCCAAGAGACCCAGTACTTC.

This clonotype was detected many times. The chain combines TRBV28 with TRBJ2-5; 11 bases map to TRBD2. Germline CDR1 is MDHEN and CDR2 is SYDVKM. The CDR3 extends over 15 amino acids. V dropped 5 bases and J dropped 5; count of bases not matched to a gene: 7. CDR3 amino acids: CASSPPLAGAETQYF. As DNA, the CDR3 is TGTGCCAGCAGTCCCCCACTAGCGGGAGCGGAGACCCAGTACTTC.

The table lists this clonotype with many counts. The rearrangement links TRBV27 to TRBJ1-1, with D maybe TRBD1 (5 bases). CDR3 length: 15 amino acids. Deletions cut 5 bases from V and 0 bases from J, with 13 bases between. Germline lookup yields CDR1 MNHEY and CDR2 SMNVEV (reference sequence). In DNA form, the CDR3 reads TGTGCCAGCAGTCAATCGACAGCCATGAACACTGAAGCTTTCTTT. Translation: CASSQSTAMNTEAFF.

Ten or more counts support this clonotype. This chain uses TRBV29-1 with TRBJ1-5; the D is unclear. Germline loops: CDR1 SQVTM, CDR2 ANQGSEA. V was cut by 4 bases and J by 3 bases, with 7 bases left in between. The CDR3 is made up of 12 amino acids. The CDR3 sequence is CSVGVANQPQHF. As DNA, the CDR3 is TGCAGCGTTGGGGTGGCCAATCAGCCCCAGCATTTT. The complete variable domain, with remaining parts taken from reference TRBV29-1 and TRBJ1-5, reads SAVISQKPSRDICQRGTSLTIQCQVDSQVTMMFWYRQQPGQSLTLIATANQGSEATYESGFVIDKFPISRPNLTFSTLTVSNMSPEDSSIYLCSVGVANQPQHFGDGTRLSIL.

This clonotype turned up a few times. The V gene is TRBV30, the J gene TRBJ2-1, with 7 bases matching TRBD1. V trimming: 8 bases; J trimming: 12 bases; junction bases outside the gene matches: 19. This CDR3 has 14 residues. CDR1 and CDR2 from the germline V gene are GTSNPN and SVGIG (reference sequence). CDR3 nucleotides: TGTGCCGGACAGCCTCCCGACAGGGTACGGGGGCAGTTCTTC. The encoded protein is CAGQPPDRVRGQFF.

This clonotype was recorded many times. The rearrangement uses TRBV10-3 and TRBJ1-1; D might be TRBD1 (5 bases). The length of the CDR3 is 13 residues. V shed 7 bases and J shed 4 bases, with 13 bases lying between them. The germline V gene encodes CDR1 ENHRY and CDR2 SYGVKD. The CDR3 protein is CAITPARATEAFF. Written as DNA, the CDR3 is TGTGCCATCACCCCCGCCAGGGCCACTGAAGCTTTCTTT.

This chain uses TRBV5-6 with TRBJ2-6; no clear D gene. V lost 0 bases and J lost 2, with 6 bases in between. CDR1 is SGHDT and CDR2 is YYEEEE in the germline V gene. CDR3 length: 15 residues. CDR3 coding DNA: TGTGCCAGCAGCTTGGTTGTGACTGGGGCCAACGTCCTGACTTTC. It is translated as CASSLVVTGANVLTF.

This clonotype has only a few counts. The rearrangement joins TRBV9 to TRBJ1-2; D call uncertain. Germline V CDR1 and CDR2: SGDLS, YYNGEE. The V and J ends lost 0 bases and 9 bases respectively, with 9 bases between them. This CDR3 spans 12 amino acids. CDR3 amino acids: CASSVVSFSYTF. For the CDR3, the DNA is TGTGCCAGCAGCGTAGTCAGTTTCAGCTACACCTTC.

The table lists this clonotype with many counts. V gene TRBV12-3 or TRBV12-4 combines with J gene TRBJ2-3, with TRBD1 matching 11 bases. This CDR3 comprises 16 residues. After removal of 4 bases from V and 3 bases from J, the junction contained 6 bases not matched to a gene. CDR3 sequence (DNA): TGTGCCAGCAGTTGGGGGGGGACAGGGGGAACAGATACGCAGTATTTT. It yields the protein CASSWGGTGGTDTQYF.

This clonotype was counted many times. The chain has TRBV27 and TRBJ2-7; D possibly corresponds to TRBD2 (7 bases). This CDR3 contains 15 residues. Trimming cost V 10 bases and J 2 bases, with 21 bases left between them. The V gene's germline CDR1 is MNHEY and CDR2 SMNVEV (reference sequence). The CDR3 bases are TGTGCCACACGGGGGGCGGGCGCGGGGACCTACGAGCAGTACTTC. Its translation is CATRGAGAGTYEQYF.

The genes are TRBV13 and TRBJ2-7; no clear D. V lost 3 bases and J lost 2, with 8 bases in between. This CDR3 region has 13 residues. Germline V gives CDR1 PRHDT, CDR2 FYEKMQ (reference sequence). CDR3 DNA sequence: TGTGCCAGCAGCTTCGGAGTTGCCTACGAGCAGTACTTC. Its protein is CASSFGVAYEQYF.

This clonotype was detected a few times. This rearrangement joins TRBV5-8 to TRBJ2-7; TRBD2 matches 14 bases. The CDR3 contains 17 residues. CDR1 and CDR2 from the germline V gene are SGHTS and YDEGEE. The V segment lost 4 bases and the J segment 3 bases; nucleotides outside the gene matches: 9. CDR3 nucleotide sequence: TGTGCCAGCAGCACCCCTGGGGGACTAGCGGGAGACTACGAGCAGTACTTC. It translates to CASSTPGGLAGDYEQYF. The full variable domain, in which reference TRBV5-8 and TRBJ2-7 provide the parts outside the CDR3, is EAGVTQSPTHLIKTRGQQATLRCSPISGHTSVYWYQQALGLGLQFLLWYDEGEERNRGNFPPRFSGRQFPNYSSELNVNALELEDSALYLCASSTPGGLAGDYEQYFGPGTRLTVT.

This clonotype showed up many times. This sequence joins TRBV20-1 and TRBJ2-7; 7 nucleotides match TRBD2. CDR3 size: 13 residues. From germline, CDR1 is DFQATT and CDR2 SNEGSKA (reference sequence). After removal of 1 base from V and 6 bases from J, the junction contained 6 bases not matched to a gene. The CDR3 DNA sequence: TGCAGTGCTAGAGTGGGGGGGAAGGGCGAGCAGTACTTC. This gives the protein CSARVGGKGEQYF.

The CDR3 sequence is CASSLDHSLAAQETQYF. CDR3 in DNA: TGTGCCAGCAGCTTAGATCATTCCCTAGCGGCCCAAGAGACCCAGTACTTC. V and J are TRBV11-2 and TRBJ2-5; 7 bases are shared with TRBD2. Per the germline V gene, CDR1 is SGHAT and CDR2 is FQNNGV. Trimming cost V 0 bases and J 1 base; bases outside gene matches: 8. This CDR3 comprises 17 residues. Filled out from reference TRBV11-2 and TRBJ2-5, the complete variable domain reads EAGVAQSPRYKIIEKRQSVAFWCNPISGHATLYWYQQILGQGPKLLIQFQNNGVVDDSQLPKDRFSAERLKGVDSTLKIQPAKLEDSAVYLCASSLDHSLAAQETQYFGPGTRLLVL.